The 9 T cell receptor beta chains given below trace back to one sample, sequenced in a study of blood T cell repertoires in COVID-19. The assay was immunoSEQ multiplex PCR, and TCRdb's table has in-frame clones only and misses some. This table holds 30,000 to 40,000 clones, 90% found once. The specimen sequenced was peripheral blood. Receptors originate from a human donor in a cohort sampled during active COVID-19.

The chain combines TRBV28 with TRBJ1-1; unclear D gene. Germline V gene data show CDR1 as MDHEN and CDR2 as SYDVKM. This CDR3 spans 13 amino acids. Trimming took off 5 bases at V and 3 bases at J, with 10 bases between the two ends. The CDR3 DNA reads TGTGCCAGCAGTATCCCCTTGTACACTGAAGCTTTCTTT. Its translation is CASSIPLYTEAFF.

This clone was picked up a small number of times. This chain uses TRBV5-6 with TRBJ2-5, with 7 bases matching TRBD1. Germline values: CDR1 SGHDT, CDR2 YYEEEE. This CDR3 is built from 15 residues. J gave up 1 base and V 3 bases, and 6 bases lay outside the gene matches. The CDR3 coding sequence is TGTGCCAGCAGCTCCGAACAGGGGTTCCAAGAGACCCAGTACTTC. Residues: CASSSEQGFQETQYF.

V is TRBV18 and J is TRBJ1-5; possibly TRBD1 for D (5 bases). In germline, CDR1 is KGHSH, CDR2 LQKENI. V shed 3 bases and J shed 1 base, with 19 bases lying between them. The CDR3 contains 18 residues. Here the CDR3 reads CASSPGPASMRSNQPQHF. CDR3 DNA: TGTGCCAGCTCACCGGGGCCAGCCTCCATGAGGAGCAATCAGCCCCAGCATTTT.

This clone was counted once. The chain carries TRBV7-2 and TRBJ2-1; D might be TRBD2 (7 bases). The CDR3 extends over 14 amino acids. Trimming took off 5 bases at V and 8 bases at J, with 16 bases between the two ends. Germline lookup yields CDR1 SGHTA and CDR2 FQGNSA. The CDR3 DNA is TGTGCCAGCAGCGACGGGGGGCTATGGGATGAGCAGTTCTTC. This encodes CASSDGGLWDEQFF.

V is TRBV11-2 and J is TRBJ2-5; perhaps TRBD2 as D (7 bases). Germline V gives CDR1 SGHAT, CDR2 FQNNGV. Trimming stripped 2 bases from V and 5 bases from J, with 15 bases between. This CDR3 is built from 15 residues. This chain's CDR3 is CASSLLQAGHETQYF. The CDR3 DNA reads TGTGCCAGCAGCTTACTACAAGCGGGACATGAGACCCAGTACTTC.

V is TRBV11-2 and J is TRBJ1-1, with D possibly TRBD1 on 5 matching bases. This CDR3 has 14 amino acids. The V and J ends lost 4 bases and 4 bases respectively, with 13 bases between them. Germline CDR1 reads SGHAT; CDR2 reads FQNNGV. The CDR3 sequence: CASSSLRASTEAFF. DNA for the CDR3: TGTGCCAGCAGCTCCCTCAGGGCTAGCACTGAAGCTTTCTTT.

This chain links TRBV28 with TRBJ2-5, with TRBD1 matching over 7 bases. Trimming took 5 bases from V and 5 from J; bases not matched to a gene: 5. Germline V gives CDR1 MDHEN, CDR2 SYDVKM. This CDR3 region has 13 residues. The CDR3 DNA reads as TGTGCCAGCAGTCCAGGGGGTCGGGAGACCCAGTACTTC. Protein product: CASSPGGRETQYF.

The J gene is TRBJ1-2, the V gene TRBV2; D gene uncertain. Trimming shortened V by 6 bases and J by 7 bases, and 12 bases separated the two germline ends. The CDR3 length is 12 residues. Germline V CDR1 and CDR2: SNHLY, FYNNEI. The CDR3 DNA is TGTGCCAGCAGCGAACTAAATAGTGGCTACACCTTC. Translating it yields CASSELNSGYTF.

The chain employs TRBV30 and TRBJ2-7; D uncertain. V lost 1 base to trimming and J lost 0 bases, with 7 bases between them. The germline CDR1 and CDR2 sequences are GTSNPN and SVGIG (reference sequence). CDR3 size: 13 residues. This chain's CDR3 is CAWSGYNSYEQYF. The CDR3 bases are TGTGCCTGGAGTGGGTACAACTCCTACGAGCAGTACTTC.